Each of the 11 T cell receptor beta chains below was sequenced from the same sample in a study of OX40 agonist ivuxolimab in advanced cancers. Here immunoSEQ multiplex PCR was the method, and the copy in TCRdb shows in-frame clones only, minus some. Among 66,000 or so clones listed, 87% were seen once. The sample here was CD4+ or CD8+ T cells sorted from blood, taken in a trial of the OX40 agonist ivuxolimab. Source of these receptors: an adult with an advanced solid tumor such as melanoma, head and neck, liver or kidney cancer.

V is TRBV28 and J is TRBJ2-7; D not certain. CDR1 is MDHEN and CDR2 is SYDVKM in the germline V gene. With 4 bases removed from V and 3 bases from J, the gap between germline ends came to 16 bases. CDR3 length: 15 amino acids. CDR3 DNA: TGTGCCAGCAGTTCGAGCTGGGGAACTATCTACGAGCAGTACTTC. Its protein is CASSSSWGTIYEQYF.

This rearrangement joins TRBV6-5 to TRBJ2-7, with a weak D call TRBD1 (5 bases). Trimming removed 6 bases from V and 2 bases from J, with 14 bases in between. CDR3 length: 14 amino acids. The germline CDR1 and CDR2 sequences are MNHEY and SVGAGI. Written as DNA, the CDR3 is TGTGCCAGCAGCCACCGTGCAGGGACCTACGAGCAGTACTTC. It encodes CASSHRAGTYEQYF.

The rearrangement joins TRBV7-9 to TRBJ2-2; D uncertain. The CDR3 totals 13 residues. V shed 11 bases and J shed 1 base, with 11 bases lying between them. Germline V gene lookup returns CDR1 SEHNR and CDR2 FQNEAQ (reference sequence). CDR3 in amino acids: CAGKRQNTGELFF. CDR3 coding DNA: TGTGCCGGAAAAAGGCAGAACACCGGGGAGCTGTTTTTT.

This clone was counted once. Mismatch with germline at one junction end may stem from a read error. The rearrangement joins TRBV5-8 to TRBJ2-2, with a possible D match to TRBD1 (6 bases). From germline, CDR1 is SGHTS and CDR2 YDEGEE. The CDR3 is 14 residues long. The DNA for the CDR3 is TGTGCCGGCAGGACAGCCGTTCACACCGGGGAGCTGTTTTTT. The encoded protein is CAGRTAVHTGELFF.

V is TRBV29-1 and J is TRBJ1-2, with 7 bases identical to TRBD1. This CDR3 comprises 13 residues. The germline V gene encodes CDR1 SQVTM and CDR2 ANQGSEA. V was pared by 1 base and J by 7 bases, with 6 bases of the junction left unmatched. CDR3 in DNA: TGCAGCGTTGAAGCGACAGGGTTCAGTGGCTACACCTTC. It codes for CSVEATGFSGYTF.

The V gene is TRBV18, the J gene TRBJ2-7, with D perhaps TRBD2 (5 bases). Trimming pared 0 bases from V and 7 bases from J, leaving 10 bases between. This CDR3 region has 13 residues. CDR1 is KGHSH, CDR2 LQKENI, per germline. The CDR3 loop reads CASSPPVGSEQYF. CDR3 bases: TGTGCCAGCTCACCACCGGTAGGGAGTGAGCAGTACTTC.

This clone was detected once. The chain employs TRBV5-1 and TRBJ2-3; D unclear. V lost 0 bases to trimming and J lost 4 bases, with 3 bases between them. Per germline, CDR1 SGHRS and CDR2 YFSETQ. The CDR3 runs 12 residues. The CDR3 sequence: CASSLVADTQYF. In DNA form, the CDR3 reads TGCGCCAGCAGCTTGGTGGCAGATACGCAGTATTTT.

CDR3 in amino acids: CASSDLQRRGSSYEQYF. The CDR3 DNA sequence: TGTGCCAGCAGCGACTTACAAAGACGGGGATCGAGCTACGAGCAGTACTTC. The chain links TRBV5-6 to TRBJ2-7; the D gene is possibly TRBD2 (5 bases). Germline CDR1 reads SGHDT; CDR2 reads YYEEEE. Trimming took off 4 bases at V and 3 bases at J, with 23 bases between the two ends. The CDR3 has 17 amino acids.

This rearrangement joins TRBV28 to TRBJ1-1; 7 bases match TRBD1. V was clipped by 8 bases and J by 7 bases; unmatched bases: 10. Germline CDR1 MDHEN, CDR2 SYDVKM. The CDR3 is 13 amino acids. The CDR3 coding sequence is TGTGCCAGCGGCATTGGGACAGTTAGTGAAGCTTTCTTT. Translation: CASGIGTVSEAFF.

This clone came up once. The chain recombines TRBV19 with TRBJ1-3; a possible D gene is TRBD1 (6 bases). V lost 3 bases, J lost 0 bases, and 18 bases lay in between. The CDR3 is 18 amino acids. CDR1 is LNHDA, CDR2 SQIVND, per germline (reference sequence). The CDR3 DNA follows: TGTGCCAGTAGTATCCCAACGGTCCGGGACACCTCTGGAAACACCATATATTTT. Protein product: CASSIPTVRDTSGNTIYF.

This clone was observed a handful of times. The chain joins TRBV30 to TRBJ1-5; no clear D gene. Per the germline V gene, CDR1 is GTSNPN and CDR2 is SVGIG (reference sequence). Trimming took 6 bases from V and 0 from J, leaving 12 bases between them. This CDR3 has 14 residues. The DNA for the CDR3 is TGTGCCTGTAATAAAGCAGGTAGCAATCAGCCCCAGCATTTT. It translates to CACNKAGSNQPQHF. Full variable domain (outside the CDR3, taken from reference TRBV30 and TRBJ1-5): SQTIHQWPATLVQPVGSPLSLECTVEGTSNPNLYWYRQAAGRGLQLLFYSVGIGQISSEVPQNLSASRPQDRQFILSSKKLLLSDSGFYLCACNKAGSNQPQHFGDGTRLSIL.